This T cell receptor beta chain was recovered during a study of shared clonotypes between healthy human individuals. Trimming pared 6 bases from V and 6 bases from J, leaving 22 bases between. This CDR3 spans 16 amino acids. CDR1 and CDR2 (germline): MRHNA, SNTAGT. Some clones are missing from TCRdb's copy, which holds only in-frame ones; the method was immunoSEQ multiplex PCR. The sample shows 1 million to 1.3 million clones, about 80% of them seen only once. The material sequenced was memory CD4+ T cells from PBMCs. Noted subset: CD45RA-negative fraction. This sequence was found in a man aged 18-30 years in good health. Some clones in this sample may be carry-over from other donors' samples. V is TRBV6-4 and J is TRBJ2-3, with a tentative D call TRBD2 (5 bases). CDR3 nucleotides: TGTGCCAGCAGGCCCCTACGAGGGATCCGTGGGGATACGCAGTATTTT. As protein: CASRPLRGIRGDTQYF.